These T cell receptor beta chains were read from a single sample in a study of PD-1 blockade in classical Hodgkin lymphoma. TCRdb keeps only in-frame clones here, not all; method: immunoSEQ multiplex PCR. Seen here are about 10,000 clones, about 71% observed once, and the top ten hold over 9.5%. The material sequenced was peripheral blood mononuclear cells (PBMCs), taken at baseline. The receptors were gathered from a human donor with classical Hodgkin lymphoma. Each CDR3 is given with its conserved first and last residue. Size is omitted from some rows. Given values are once, few, many or a class for expanded clones.

v_call: TRBV7-2
j_call: TRBJ2-2
clone_size: .
cdr3_aa: CASSYRTGRGTGELFF

v_call: TRBV19
j_call: TRBJ1-3
clone_size: .
cdr3_aa: CASRILHFSGNTIYF

v_call: TRBV5-1
j_call: TRBJ2-5
clone_size: .
cdr3_aa: CASSTDRQGVETQYF

v_call: TRBV18
j_call: TRBJ1-3
clone_size: .
cdr3_aa: CASSPDRVPGNTIYF

v_call: TRBV19
j_call: TRBJ1-2
clone_size: .
cdr3_aa: CASTPRQNLNYGYTF

v_call: TRBV5-1
j_call: TRBJ1-5
clone_size: .
cdr3_aa: CASSLGGLGNQPQHF

v_call: TRBV7-3
j_call: TRBJ2-1
clone_size: .
cdr3_aa: CASSLTTASGGYEQFF

v_call: TRBV28
j_call: TRBJ2-3
clone_size: .
cdr3_aa: CASSLMTDTQYF

v_call: TRBV6-1
j_call: TRBJ2-1
clone_size: .
cdr3_aa: CASSFTGGRNEQFF

v_call: TRBV5-1
j_call: TRBJ2-1
clone_size: once
cdr3_aa: CASNLETTGSSYNEQFF

v_call: TRBV7-8
j_call: TRBJ2-7
clone_size: .
cdr3_aa: CASRGTSSYEQYF

v_call: TRBV6-5
j_call: TRBJ1-6
clone_size: .
cdr3_aa: CASSRQNSPLHF

v_call: TRBV2
j_call: TRBJ2-1
clone_size: .
cdr3_aa: CASSNSPRLAGVHNEQFF

v_call: TRBV5-5
j_call: TRBJ2-7
clone_size: .
cdr3_aa: CASSGGLAGAYEQYF

v_call: TRBV6-6
j_call: TRBJ1-6
clone_size: .
cdr3_aa: CASSYGEGLDSPLHF

v_call: TRBV4-1
j_call: TRBJ1-1
clone_size: .
cdr3_aa: CASSQEGVLNTEAFF

v_call: TRBV19
j_call: TRBJ2-3
clone_size: once
cdr3_aa: CASSTREVVDTQYF

v_call: TRBV5-6
j_call: TRBJ2-1
clone_size: .
cdr3_aa: CASSFLPGGYNEQFF

v_call: TRBV10-3
j_call: TRBJ2-5
clone_size: .
cdr3_aa: CAISGDSQETQYF

v_call: TRBV10-3
j_call: TRBJ2-2
clone_size: few
cdr3_aa: CATAAQNTGELFF

v_call: TRBV30
j_call: TRBJ1-3
clone_size: few
cdr3_aa: CAWRARGYGNTIYF

v_call: TRBV4-3
j_call: TRBJ1-3
clone_size: .
cdr3_aa: CASSQEVPSLGFTGNTIYF

v_call: TRBV7-9
j_call: TRBJ1-1
clone_size: .
cdr3_aa: CASSLLGPGNTEAFF

v_call: TRBV6-5
j_call: TRBJ1-5
clone_size: .
cdr3_aa: CASSNSEGQPQHF

v_call: TRBV18
j_call: TRBJ2-7
clone_size: .
cdr3_aa: CASSPPDRVSSYEQYF

v_call: TRBV4-1
j_call: TRBJ2-2
clone_size: once
cdr3_aa: CASSQDPSGRASGGELFF

v_call: TRBV5-1
j_call: TRBJ1-3
clone_size: .
cdr3_aa: CASSSAGGTGNTIYF

v_call: TRBV5-5
j_call: TRBJ1-5
clone_size: .
cdr3_aa: CASSLNGGPQHF

v_call: TRBV11-3
j_call: TRBJ1-1
clone_size: .
cdr3_aa: CASSIGQGNTEAFF

v_call: TRBV25-1
j_call: TRBJ1-1
clone_size: .
cdr3_aa: CASSEGRLRTEAFF

v_call: TRBV6-5
j_call: TRBJ1-5
clone_size: .
cdr3_aa: CASRSGSGVGQPQHF

v_call: TRBV5-1
j_call: TRBJ2-1
clone_size: .
cdr3_aa: CASSSQPSGSYNEQFF

v_call: TRBV10-3
j_call: TRBJ2-2
clone_size: .
cdr3_aa: CAISERSSITGELFF

v_call: TRBV7-9
j_call: TRBJ2-5
clone_size: .
cdr3_aa: CAIDRGINQETQYF

v_call: TRBV9
j_call: TRBJ2-1
clone_size: .
cdr3_aa: CASSVAGGRYNEQFF

v_call: TRBV9
j_call: TRBJ1-3
clone_size: .
cdr3_aa: CASSTRDSWTGNTIYF

v_call: TRBV5-1
j_call: TRBJ2-5
clone_size: .
cdr3_aa: CASSLGPTYRDQKETQYF

v_call: TRBV2
j_call: TRBJ1-5
clone_size: .
cdr3_aa: CASSRTSGGPQHF

v_call: TRBV5-4
j_call: TRBJ2-2
clone_size: .
cdr3_aa: CASSLGGGSTIGELFF

v_call: TRBV7-9
j_call: TRBJ1-1
clone_size: .
cdr3_aa: CASSLMQGTEAFF

v_call: TRBV4-1
j_call: TRBJ1-2
clone_size: .
cdr3_aa: CASSQDWGRPGYTF

v_call: TRBV5-1
j_call: TRBJ2-3
clone_size: .
cdr3_aa: CASSLGGRSTDTQYF

v_call: TRBV6-1
j_call: TRBJ2-3
clone_size: .
cdr3_aa: CASSARTGHRTDTQYF

v_call: TRBV2
j_call: TRBJ1-2
clone_size: .
cdr3_aa: CASRIIGGIYGYTF

v_call: TRBV5-1
j_call: TRBJ2-7
clone_size: .
cdr3_aa: CASSLGGQQSHEQYF

v_call: TRBV6-5
j_call: TRBJ2-7
clone_size: .
cdr3_aa: CASSKNTGSYEQYF

v_call: TRBV19
j_call: TRBJ2-1
clone_size: few
cdr3_aa: CASSITAGHSYNEQFF

v_call: TRBV6-5
j_call: TRBJ2-7
clone_size: few
cdr3_aa: CASGAGGTLYEQYF

v_call: TRBV5-1
j_call: TRBJ2-3
clone_size: .
cdr3_aa: CASTGSSTDTQYF